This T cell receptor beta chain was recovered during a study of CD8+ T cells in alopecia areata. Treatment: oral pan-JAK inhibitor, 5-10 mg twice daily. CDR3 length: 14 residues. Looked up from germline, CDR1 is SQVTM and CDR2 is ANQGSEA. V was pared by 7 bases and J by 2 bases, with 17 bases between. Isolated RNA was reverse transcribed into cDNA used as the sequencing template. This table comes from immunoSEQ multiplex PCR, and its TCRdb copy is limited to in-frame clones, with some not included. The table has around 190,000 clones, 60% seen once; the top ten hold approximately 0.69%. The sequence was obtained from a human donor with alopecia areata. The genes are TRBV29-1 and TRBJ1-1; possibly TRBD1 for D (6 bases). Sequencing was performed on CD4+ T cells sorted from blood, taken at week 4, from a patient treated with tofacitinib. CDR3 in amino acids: CSARPGTQNTEAFF. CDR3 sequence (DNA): TGCAGCGCCCGACCCGGGACACAAAACACTGAAGCTTTCTTT.